This T cell receptor (beta chain) appears in the sequencing data of a study of Ad26.COV2.S vaccination and SARS-CoV-2 variants. Study as a whole: Ad26.COV2.S arm of COV1001 included the donor. Each vaccinee took Ad26.COV2.S intramuscularly, once or twice 56 days apart. General observations from the study: Whether participants received vaccine or placebo, their non-spike TCR breadth was similar.

Only in-frame clones appear in the TCRdb table, and some are missing; sequencing was by immunoSEQ multiplex PCR. Of around 500,000 clones listed, about 88% are singletons. CDR1 and CDR2 (germline): SEHNR, FQNEAQ (reference sequence). The CDR3 spans 16 residues. Trimming took 0 bases from V and 2 from J, leaving 13 bases between them. Noted treatment: approximately 18 received Ad26.COV2.S at low or high dose, single or two shots; several received placebo; per-sample allocation not given. Vaccine and placebo recipients were sampled on day 63 after the first injection. Recruitment in Boston yielded a donor of adult age, 18-55 years. Regarding this clone: The antigen is unknown.

This specimen was peripheral blood, taken in a trial of Ad26.COV2.S vaccine versus placebo. The sequence came from a person aged 18-65 years who received the Ad26.COV2.S COVID-19 vaccine or a placebo. This chain uses TRBV7-9 with TRBJ1-2; D is ambiguous. Written as DNA, the CDR3 is TGTGCCAGCAGCTTAGCGTTTGACAACCTCAACTATGGCTACACCTTC. Its translation: CASSLAFDNLNYGYTF.